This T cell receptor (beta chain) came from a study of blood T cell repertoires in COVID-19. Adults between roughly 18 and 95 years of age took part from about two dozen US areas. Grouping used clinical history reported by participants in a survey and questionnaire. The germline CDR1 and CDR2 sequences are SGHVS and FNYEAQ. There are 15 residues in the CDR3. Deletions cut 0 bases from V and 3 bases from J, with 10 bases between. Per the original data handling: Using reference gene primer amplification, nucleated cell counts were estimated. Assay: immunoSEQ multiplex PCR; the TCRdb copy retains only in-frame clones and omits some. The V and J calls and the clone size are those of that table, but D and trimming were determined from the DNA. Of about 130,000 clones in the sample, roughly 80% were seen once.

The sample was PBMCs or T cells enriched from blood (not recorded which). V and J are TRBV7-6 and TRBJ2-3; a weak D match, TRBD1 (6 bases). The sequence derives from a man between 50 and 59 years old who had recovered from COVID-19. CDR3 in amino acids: CASSLAWGPTDTQYF. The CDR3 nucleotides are TGTGCCAGCAGCTTAGCGTGGGGGCCGACAGATACGCAGTATTTT.